The 10 T cell receptor beta chains below come from one sample, sequenced in a study of cytomegalovirus exposure and HLA in healthy donors. With 60 Vbeta and 13 Jbeta primers, the PCR was carried out. The table came from immunoSEQ multiplex PCR; TCRdb's copy has only in-frame clones and leaves some out. The sample carries approximately 100,000 clones, over 60% recorded once. The source material was PBMCs. Source of these receptors: a man in his sixties in good health and CMV-seropositive.

This chain connects TRBV27 to TRBJ1-1; D not resolved. The CDR3 totals 15 residues. V lost 0 bases, J lost 1 base, and 9 bases lay in between. Germline V gives CDR1 MNHEY, CDR2 SMNVEV (reference sequence). The CDR3 nucleotides are TGTGCCAGCAGTTTATCCCGGGGAGCGAACACTGAAGCTTTCTTT. Protein product: CASSLSRGANTEAFF.

V and J are TRBV18 and TRBJ2-5; TRBD2 is a possible D gene (7 bases). This CDR3 has 15 amino acids. Germline V gene data show CDR1 as KGHSH and CDR2 as LQKENI. The V end was cut by 3 bases, the J end by 2 bases, with 13 bases between. CDR3 nucleotides: TGTGCCAGCTCACCCGCAAGGGGGGGGCAAGAGACCCAGTACTTC. It codes for CASSPARGGQETQYF.

This chain joins TRBV5-1 and TRBJ2-1; 15 bases align to TRBD2. The CDR3 totals 15 residues. Per the germline V gene, CDR1 is SGHRS and CDR2 is YFSETQ. V shed 3 bases and J 7 bases; nucleotides not matched to a gene: 2. This CDR3 reads CASSWGTSGGNEQFF. In DNA, the CDR3 is TGCGCCAGCAGCTGGGGGACTAGCGGGGGGAATGAGCAGTTCTTC.

This clone appeared a few times. This sequence joins TRBV5-4 and TRBJ1-4, with 9 positions matching TRBD1. This CDR3 has 15 amino acids. Germline CDR1 reads SGHNT; CDR2 reads YYREEE (reference sequence). V was pared by 1 base and J by 3 bases, with 1 base of the junction left unmatched. CDR3 in DNA: TGTGCCAGCAGCTTGCGGACAGGGGCTAATGAAAAACTGTTTTTT. Amino acids: CASSLRTGANEKLFF.

J is TRBJ1-1 and V is TRBV2; 7 bases map to TRBD1. The CDR3 length is 14 residues. V shed 5 bases and J 6 bases; nucleotides not matched to a gene: 9. Germline lookup yields CDR1 SNHLY and CDR2 FYNNEI. DNA of the CDR3: TGTGCCAGCAGTACTACAGGGGTTCGGGCTGAAGCTTTCTTT. The encoded protein is CASSTTGVRAEAFF.

The chain carries TRBV4-1 and TRBJ1-1, with D tentatively TRBD1 (5 bases). Germline CDR1 MGHRA, CDR2 YSYEKL. This CDR3 has 13 residues. V was clipped by 4 bases and J by 4 bases, with 10 bases between them. The CDR3: CASSRREGTEAFF. Here the CDR3 DNA reads TGCGCCAGCAGCCGCAGGGAGGGCACTGAAGCTTTCTTT.

Regarding this clone: Other DNA variants within this sample encode the same CDR3. This chain links TRBV30 with TRBJ2-2, with TRBD1 matching over 12 bases. The ends lost 0 bases at V and 0 bases at J; junction bases unmatched: 5. Germline-derived CDR1 and CDR2 are GTSNPN and SVGIG (reference sequence). The CDR3 runs to 18 residues. This CDR3 is CAWSVLGQGASNTGELFF. CDR3 DNA: TGTGCCTGGAGTGTACTGGGACAGGGGGCATCGAACACCGGGGAGCTGTTTTTT.

V usage is TRBV5-5 and J usage is TRBJ2-2, with a weak D call TRBD1 (6 bases). V was pared by 0 bases and J by 6 bases, with 15 bases between. Germline V lookup: CDR1 SGHKS, CDR2 YYEKEE (reference sequence). The CDR3 spans 16 residues. CDR3 nucleotides: TGTGCCAGCAGCTTGGCTTGGGGGCCCCAGGCCGGGGAGCTGTTTTTT. This translates into CASSLAWGPQAGELFF.

Of note for this clone: Other DNA sequences from this sample encode an identical CDR3 as well. The V and J genes are TRBV5-1 and TRBJ2-5; D unresolved. Germline V gene lookup returns CDR1 SGHRS and CDR2 YFSETQ. This CDR3 region has 13 residues. V was clipped by 0 bases and J by 2 bases, with 5 bases between them. The CDR3 sequence: CASSLVSQETQYF. As DNA, the CDR3 is TGCGCCAGCAGCTTGGTTAGTCAAGAGACCCAGTACTTC.

The gene calls are TRBV19 and TRBJ1-2, with D possibly matching TRBD1 (5 bases). Trimming took off 4 bases at V and 3 bases at J, with 18 bases between the two ends. Germline V gene lookup returns CDR1 LNHDA and CDR2 SQIVND (reference sequence). This CDR3 contains 16 residues. CDR3 residues: CASSTPQATRDYGYTF. CDR3 sequence (DNA): TGTGCCAGTAGTACTCCACAGGCAACAAGAGACTATGGCTACACCTTC.